What follows are 8 T cell receptor beta chains derived from one specimen sequenced in a study of T cells in women clearing cervical HPV infection. TCRdb keeps only in-frame clones here, not all; method: immunoSEQ multiplex PCR. The record lists about 16,000 clones, of which the ten most abundant hold 5.5% to 8%. The sample consisted of blood buffy coat. These receptors all come from a woman between 18 and 70 years old with a cervical HPV16 infection that either progressed to CIN3+ or cleared (not recorded which).

On this clone: The read ends 3 residues early relative to the CDR3; the germline J gene fills the gap. V and J are TRBV19 and TRBJ1-3; a possible D gene is TRBD1 (6 bases). The V and J ends lost 7 bases and 4 bases respectively, with 11 bases between them. The CDR3 runs to 13 residues. Per germline, CDR1 LNHDA and CDR2 SQIVND (reference sequence). Partial CDR3 DNA: TGTGCCAGTACGGCGCAGGGGGGAAACACC. The encoded protein is CASTAQGGNT. The complete CDR3 protein is CASTAQGGNTIYF.

In the case of this clone: The sequence runs out 3 residues before the end of the CDR3; the remainder is reconstructed from the germline J gene. The chain links TRBV29-1 to TRBJ1-1; 7 positions agree with TRBD1. With 6 bases clipped from V and 4 bases from J, the junction kept 11 bases outside the gene matches. The CDR3 is 14 residues long. Germline V lookup: CDR1 SQVTM, CDR2 ANQGSEA. CDR3 sequence: CSVAETGEVTEAFF. The DNA read from the CDR3 is TGCAGCGTCGCCGAAACAGGGGAAGTCACTGAA.

As concerns this clone: The missing CDR3 end, 3 residues past where the read stops, is filled in from the germline J gene. The chain is built from TRBV27 and TRBJ2-7; TRBD1 agrees at 7 bases. V lost 6 bases, J lost 1 base, and 9 bases stayed unmatched. This CDR3 is 15 amino acids long. Germline V gives CDR1 MNHEY, CDR2 SMNVEV (reference sequence). The CDR3 loop is CASRARTGVSYEQYF. The part of the CDR3 DNA that was read is TGTGCCAGCAGAGCCCGGACAGGCGTATCCTACGAG.

As regards this clone: The read is 3 residues too short to cover the CDR3 end, so that end is filled in from the germline J gene. V and J are TRBV6-2 or TRBV6-3 and TRBJ2-5; a weak D match, TRBD2 (6 bases). Trimming took off 3 bases at V and 1 base at J, with 18 bases between the two ends. CDR3 length: 17 residues. Germline V gene sequence: CDR1 MNHEY, CDR2 SVGEGT. CDR3 bases read: TGTGCCAGCAGTTATAGAAAAGGTAGCGGAACCCAAGAGACC. Its protein product is CASSYRKGSGTQET. The complete CDR3 protein is CASSYRKGSGTQETQYF.

This chain's CDR3 is CASSLGTARDTIYF. The DNA read from the CDR3 is TGTGCCAGCAGCTTAGGGACAGCCAGGGACACC. V and J are TRBV7-6 and TRBJ1-3; D may be TRBD1 (6 bases). Read coverage stops 3 residues before the CDR3 terminus; the germline J gene supplies the remainder. Trimming left V 1 base short and J 8 bases short, with 12 bases between. The CDR3 runs 14 residues. Germline V gene sequence: CDR1 SGHVS, CDR2 FNYEAQ. The full variable domain, in which reference TRBV7-6 and TRBJ1-3 provide the parts outside the CDR3, is GAGVSQSPRYKVTKRGQDVALRCDPISGHVSLYWYRQALGQGPEFLTYFNYEAQQDKSGLPNDRFSAERPEGSISTLTIQRTEQRDSAMYRCASSLGTARDTIYFGEGSWLTVV.

Details on this clone: The junction and the germline gene differ at one end; a read error may be behind it. The CDR3 goes on 3 residues after the read ends, and that part is filled in from the germline J gene. The chain links TRBV4-2 to TRBJ1-2; D not resolved. The germline CDR1 and CDR2 sequences are LGHNA and YNFKEQ. The CDR3 is 15 residues long. Partial CDR3 DNA: TGCGCCAGCAGCCAAGCAAGTTGGGGATCGGGGAGC. Protein product: CASSQASWGSGS. The CDR3 as a whole reads CASSQASWGSGSYTF.

Incomplete CDR3 DNA: TGTGCCAGCAGGACGGTAGGGGGCGATACTGAAAAA. This translates into CASRTVGGDTEK. The whole CDR3 protein is CASRTVGGDTEKLFF. The rearrangement links TRBV28 to TRBJ1-4; TRBD1 matches 7 bases. Read data end 3 residues before the CDR3 end; the end is taken from the germline J gene. Germline CDR1 MDHEN, CDR2 SYDVKM. This CDR3 has 15 residues. V shed 6 bases, J shed 7 bases, and the junction held 11 bases outside the gene matches.

About this clone itself: The read stops 3 residues short of the end of the CDR3; the missing end is completed from the germline J gene. The chain has TRBV11-2 and TRBJ2-7; the D gene is possibly TRBD2 (6 bases). This CDR3 contains 13 residues. V gave up 4 bases and J gave up 3 bases, with 10 bases separating them. Germline values: CDR1 SGHAT, CDR2 FQNNGV. CDR3 DNA, as far as it was read: TGTGCCAGCAGCTCTGCCGGGGGCTACGAG. As protein: CASSSAGGYE. The complete CDR3 reads CASSSAGGYEQYF.